This T cell receptor (beta chain) was recovered during a study of blood T cell repertoires in COVID-19. This CDR3 region has 17 residues. The V segment lost 1 base and the J segment 3 bases; nucleotides outside the gene matches: 7. CDR1 and CDR2 from the germline V gene are SGHTA and FQGNSA. Libraries were prepared by immunoSEQ multiplex PCR; TCRdb keeps only in-frame clonotypes and omits some of them. Among roughly 100,000 clones listed, about four fifths were seen once. The V gene is TRBV7-2, the J gene TRBJ2-2, with TRBD2 matching 8 bases. The origin of this receptor is an elderly man with COVID-19, enrolled during active disease. The specimen sequenced was peripheral blood. The CDR3 spells CASSLDRGGGYTGELFF. Written as DNA, the CDR3 is TGTGCCAGCAGCTTAGATCGTGGCGGGGGGTACACCGGGGAGCTGTTTTTT.